The present T cell receptor (beta chain) was sequenced within a study of blood T cells in healthy people across ages. Study findings and constraints: The study could not conclusively compare naive and antigen-experienced cells, given its unsorted PBMCs.

In germline, CDR1 is MGHRA, CDR2 YSYEKL. Trimming stripped 3 bases from V and 9 bases from J, with 9 bases between. The length of the CDR3 is 12 residues. Primers used in a second PCR of about 6 to 11 cycles were a sample-barcoded 5' primer and a J-beta primer mix. TCRdb independently ran MiXCR on the 5' RACE reads; one entry per CDR3 protein. This sample has hundreds of thousands of distinct CDR3 sequences; roughly 58% occur once, and the top ten carry roughly 34%. Total RNA, at least 6 micrograms per sample, was extracted from PBMCs. Note on this clonotype: Its specificity is unknown.

This TCR came from a man in his fifties or sixties in good health. The chain combines TRBV4-1 with TRBJ2-1; no firm D call. Sequenced input: blood. The CDR3 DNA is TGCGCCAGCAGCCAGCAAGACGGTGAGCAGTTCTTC. Residues: CASSQQDGEQFF.